Below are 30 T cell receptor beta chains sequenced from a single sample in a study of blood T cell repertoires in COVID-19 (dated by TCRdb to the early 2020s). The method was the immunoSEQ multiplex PCR assay. TCRdb provides this immuneACCESS table in a form limited to in-frame rearrangements. Some clones are lacking; in checked studies, under half of them reflect an unresolved V gene, and why the rest are absent is not known. For this sample there are just under 20,000 clones; over 85% appear just once. About 4% of the sample comes from the top ten. Sequenced: peripheral blood. These receptor sequences come from a woman aged 45-65 years with active COVID-19.

The V call is TRBV10-3, the J call TRBJ1-1; D is possibly TRBD1 (5 bases). Germline V CDR1 and CDR2: ENHRY, SYGVKD. The CDR3 is made up of 13 amino acids. V was clipped by 6 bases and J by 1 base, with 9 bases between them. CDR3: CAIRATENTEAFF. In DNA form, the CDR3 reads TGTGCCATCAGAGCGACAGAGAACACTGAAGCTTTCTTT.

This chain uses TRBV15 with TRBJ1-4; TRBD1 might be the D (5 bases). This CDR3 comprises 13 residues. The germline gives CDR1 LNHNV, CDR2 YYDKDF (reference sequence). The V end was cut by 5 bases, the J end by 14 bases, with 18 bases between. CDR3 DNA: TGTGCCACCAGCCCACAAGTGGGGGGTTTCCTGTTTTTT. Residues: CATSPQVGGFLFF. The whole variable domain, remainder taken from reference TRBV15 and TRBJ1-4, is DAMVIQNPRYQVTQFGKPVTLSCSQTLNHNVMYWYQQKSSQAPKLLFHYYDKDFNNEADTPDNFQSRRPNTSFCFLDIRSPGLGDTAMYLCATSPQVGGFLFFGSGTQLSVL.

J is TRBJ1-1 and V is TRBV30; 7 bases map to TRBD1. The V gene's germline CDR1 is GTSNPN and CDR2 SVGIG (reference sequence). This CDR3 spans 12 amino acids. The V segment lost 4 bases and the J segment 4 bases; nucleotides outside the gene matches: 3. This CDR3 reads CAWTQGGTEAFF. The CDR3 DNA reads as TGTGCCTGGACCCAGGGGGGCACTGAAGCTTTCTTT.

The chain uses TRBV27 and TRBJ2-3; the D gene is possibly TRBD2 (5 bases). The germline CDR1 and CDR2 sequences are MNHEY and SMNVEV (reference sequence). V shed 5 bases and J shed 3 bases, with 15 bases lying between them. This CDR3 region has 15 residues. CDR3 coding DNA: TGTGCCAGCAGTACCAAGGGTAGGACTACAGATACGCAGTATTTT. This gives the protein CASSTKGRTTDTQYF.

V usage is TRBV9 and J usage is TRBJ1-1; a weak D match, TRBD1 (5 bases). The V end lost 0 bases, the J end lost 4 bases, and 10 bases lay between the germline ends. There are 14 residues in the CDR3. Per germline, CDR1 SGDLS and CDR2 YYNGEE. DNA of the CDR3: TGTGCCAGCAGCGTAGATAGGGGATGCACTGAAGCTTTCTTT. Protein product: CASSVDRGCTEAFF.

This clone was counted a single time. V is TRBV28 and J is TRBJ2-1; 10 nucleotides align to TRBD2. Trimming at V came to 2 bases and at J to 9 bases, leaving 16 bases not matched to a gene. The CDR3 totals 18 residues. In germline, CDR1 is MDHEN, CDR2 SYDVKM. In nucleotides, the CDR3 is TGTGCCAGCAGTTTAGGAGGAGCGGGAGGGGCCTTTTTCGGTGAGCAGTTCTTC. This codes for CASSLGGAGGAFFGEQFF.

This clone was counted a single time. V usage is TRBV27 and J usage is TRBJ2-7, with TRBD1 matching 7 bases. The CDR3 covers 15 residues. The junction had 8 bases not matched to a gene; V was cut back by 3 bases and J by 3 bases. In germline, CDR1 is MNHEY, CDR2 SMNVEV (reference sequence). CDR3 coding DNA: TGTGCCAGCAGTTTCGAGGGGGCCTCGTTCTACGAGCAGTACTTC. Encoded protein: CASSFEGASFYEQYF.

The genes are TRBV5-4 and TRBJ2-7; D ambiguous. The CDR3 extends over 12 amino acids. Looked up from germline, CDR1 is SGHNT and CDR2 is YYREEE (reference sequence). V was clipped by 4 bases and J by 7 bases, with 12 bases between them. CDR3 sequence reads: CASSTDRTEQYF. CDR3 DNA sequence: TGTGCCAGCAGCACAGACCGAACGGAGCAGTACTTC. The whole variable domain, filled in from reference TRBV5-4 and TRBJ2-7, reads ETGVTQSPTHLIKTRGQQVTLRCSSQSGHNTVSWYQQALGQGPQFIFQYYREEENGRGNFPPRFSGLQFPNYSSELNVNALELDDSALYLCASSTDRTEQYFGPGTRLTVT.

The rearrangement joins TRBV5-1 to TRBJ2-2; TRBD1 might be the D (5 bases). CDR1 and CDR2 from the germline V gene are SGHRS and YFSETQ. Between the trimmed V and J ends, which lost 1 base and 6 bases, there was a span of 13 bases. The CDR3 consists of 15 residues. In DNA, the CDR3 is TGCGCCAGCAGCTTGATGTCAGGGCAGGCCGGGGAGCTGTTTTTT. Translation gives CASSLMSGQAGELFF. Based on the CDR3 plus reference TRBV5-1 and TRBJ2-2, the full variable domain is KAGVTQTPRYLIKTRGQQVTLSCSPISGHRSVSWYQQTPGQGLQFLFEYFSETQRNKGNFPGRFSGRQFSNSRSEMNVSTLELGDSALYLCASSLMSGQAGELFFGEGSRLTVL.

The J gene is TRBJ2-3, the V gene TRBV5-4; D is uncertain. CDR1 SGHNT and CDR2 YYREEE come from the germline V gene (reference sequence). CDR3 length: 15 residues. Trimming shortened V by 4 bases and J by 3 bases, and 15 bases separated the two germline ends. CDR3 region: CASSHRLEVTDTQYF. The CDR3 coding sequence is TGTGCCAGCAGCCATCGTTTAGAGGTGACAGATACGCAGTATTTT.

The V call is TRBV28, the J call TRBJ1-4, with 7 bases identical to TRBD1. CDR3 length equals 16 residues. CDR1 is MDHEN and CDR2 is SYDVKM in the germline V gene. Trimming cost V 5 bases and J 8 bases; bases outside gene matches: 14. The CDR3, as DNA: TGTGCCAGCAGTCCATACTCGACAGGGAGCGGGGAAAAACTGTTTTTT. Its translation is CASSPYSTGSGEKLFF.

The gene calls are TRBV7-2 and TRBJ2-7; 7 positions agree with TRBD2. Germline loops: CDR1 SGHTA, CDR2 FQGNSA. The CDR3 is 15 residues long. The V gene end was trimmed by 6 bases and the J gene end by 6 bases; junction bases not matched to a gene: 14. CDR3 in DNA: TGTGCCAGCAGAAAGAGCGGGAACTTCCTTTCCGAGCAGTACTTC. It encodes CASRKSGNFLSEQYF.

J is TRBJ2-4 and V is TRBV6-2 or TRBV6-3, with 7 bases lining up with TRBD1. The CDR3 is 15 residues long. J was trimmed by 3 bases and V by 4 bases; bases with no gene match: 6. Germline loops: CDR1 MNHEY, CDR2 SVGEGT. The CDR3 DNA reads TGTGCCAGCAGTTTCACAGGGGCTGGCAAAAACATTCAGTACTTC. It translates to CASSFTGAGKNIQYF.

This chain uses TRBV9 with TRBJ1-5, with D possibly matching TRBD1 (6 bases). V dropped 0 bases and J dropped 4 bases, with 11 bases sitting between them. Germline V gene data show CDR1 as SGDLS and CDR2 as YYNGEE. The CDR3 has 15 amino acids. Here the CDR3 DNA reads TGTGCCAGCAGCGTAGGCAGGGGAGAAAATCAGCCCCAGCATTTT. Translated, it gives CASSVGRGENQPQHF. The variable domain in full, completed from reference TRBV9 and TRBJ1-5, reads DSGVTQTPKHLITATGQRVTLRCSPRSGDLSVYWYQQSLDQGLQFLIQYYNGEERAKGNILERFSAQQFPDLHSELNLSSLELGDSALYFCASSVGRGENQPQHFGDGTRLSIL.

The gene calls are TRBV19 and TRBJ1-1; 7 positions match TRBD1. There are 15 residues in the CDR3. Germline V CDR1 and CDR2: LNHDA, SQIVND (reference sequence). Losses at the gene ends were 3 bases for V and 4 bases for J; bases not matched to a gene: 8. The CDR3 DNA sequence: TGTGCCAGTAGTATGTATTCAGGGGGAGGCACTGAAGCTTTCTTT. Protein: CASSMYSGGGTEAFF.

CDR3 residues: CASSQHRGEQYF. Here the CDR3 DNA reads TGTGCCAGCAGCCAACACAGGGGCGAGCAGTACTTC. The rearrangement joins TRBV3-1 (or the pseudogene TRBV3-2) to TRBJ2-7, with 7 bases identical to TRBD1. This CDR3 comprises 12 residues. The germline V gene encodes CDR1 LGHDT and CDR2 YNNKEL (reference sequence). Trimming took 2 bases from V and 6 from J; bases not matched to a gene: 1.

This chain joins TRBV18 and TRBJ1-4, with 12 nucleotides matching TRBD1. This CDR3 is 15 amino acids long. Germline values: CDR1 KGHSH, CDR2 LQKENI. Trimming removed 0 bases from V and 7 bases from J; junction bases left unmatched: 0. The CDR3 spells CASSPPGQGAEKLFF. DNA for the CDR3: TGTGCCAGCTCACCACCGGGACAGGGGGCTGAAAAACTGTTTTTT.

The chain is built from TRBV28 and TRBJ1-2; TRBD1 matches at 7 bases. J gave up 3 bases and V 6 bases, and 10 bases lay outside the gene matches. CDR1 MDHEN and CDR2 SYDVKM come from the germline V gene. The CDR3 sequence is 15 residues long. CDR3 in amino acids: CASRPQGVAHYGYTF. The CDR3 bases are TGTGCCAGCAGACCTCAGGGGGTTGCCCACTATGGCTACACCTTC.

In this sample, this clone turned up a few times. V gene TRBV6-5 combines with J gene TRBJ1-4; 11 nucleotides agree with TRBD1. V dropped 6 bases and J dropped 7; count of bases not matched to a gene: 7. Germline V CDR1 and CDR2: MNHEY, SVGAGI. There are 15 residues in the CDR3. The CDR3 region has the DNA TGTGCCAGCAGCCCGGGACAGGGGGAGGTTGAAAAACTGTTTTTT. It encodes CASSPGQGEVEKLFF.

This chain links TRBV13 with TRBJ1-1; D might be TRBD1 (6 bases). Germline assignment: CDR1 PRHDT and CDR2 FYEKMQ (reference sequence). CDR3 length: 15 amino acids. V lost 5 bases, J lost 4 bases, and 17 bases lay in between. In nucleotides, the CDR3 is TGTGCCAGCAGCCCCAAGTGGGGGCTTGGCACTGAAGCTTTCTTT. Amino acid sequence: CASSPKWGLGTEAFF.

The rearrangement joins TRBV12-3 or TRBV12-4 to TRBJ1-2; no definite D call. CDR3 length: 13 amino acids. The V end lost 8 bases, the J end lost 0 bases, and 10 bases lay between the germline ends. CDR3 protein: CASSGSANYGYTF. The CDR3 DNA reads as TGTGCCAGCTCAGGATCAGCTAACTATGGCTACACCTTC.

The chain links TRBV19 to TRBJ2-7, with 9 positions matching TRBD1. Germline loops: CDR1 LNHDA, CDR2 SQIVND (reference sequence). V was clipped by 6 bases and J by 0 bases; unmatched bases: 6. The CDR3 has 15 residues. The CDR3 nucleotides read TGTGCCAGTAGCCCGGGACAGGGTAACTCCTACGAGCAGTACTTC. Amino acids: CASSPGQGNSYEQYF.

V gene TRBV28 combines with J gene TRBJ2-7; 9 bases are shared with TRBD2. J was trimmed by 5 bases and V by 6 bases; bases with no gene match: 8. CDR3 length: 14 amino acids. The germline V gene has CDR1 MDHEN and CDR2 SYDVKM. CDR3 region: CASRDLAGVNEQYF. CDR3 DNA: TGTGCCAGCAGAGACTTAGCGGGAGTCAACGAGCAGTACTTC.

The chain has TRBV10-2 and TRBJ1-1; maybe TRBD1 (5 bases). Trimming pared 4 bases from V and 3 bases from J, leaving 12 bases between. The CDR3 extends over 14 amino acids. Germline CDR1 and CDR2: WSHSY and SAAADI. CDR3 coding DNA: TGCGCCAGCAGTGGGAATACAGGAGACACTGAAGCTTTCTTT. Its translation is CASSGNTGDTEAFF.

The chain is built from TRBV4-1 and TRBJ2-5; the D is unclear. This CDR3 is built from 14 residues. Looked up from germline, CDR1 is MGHRA and CDR2 is YSYEKL. Between the trimmed V and J ends, which lost 1 base and 3 bases, there was a span of 9 bases. In DNA form, the CDR3 reads TGCGCCAGCAGCCAAGCCTTGGCGGAAGAGACCCAGTACTTC. It yields the protein CASSQALAEETQYF.

The genes are TRBV4-2 and TRBJ2-7; 7 bases line up with TRBD1. This CDR3 contains 17 residues. The V segment lost 1 base and the J segment 6 bases; nucleotides outside the gene matches: 15. CDR1 and CDR2 (germline): LGHNA, YNFKEQ. Here the CDR3 reads CASSQVARGQGASEQYF. CDR3 bases: TGTGCCAGCAGCCAAGTTGCGAGGGGGCAGGGTGCGTCCGAGCAGTACTTC.

This chain uses TRBV5-4 with TRBJ2-7; the D gene is possibly TRBD1 (6 bases). Trimming stripped 0 bases from V and 3 bases from J, with 7 bases between. The CDR3 has 13 amino acids. CDR1 and CDR2 from the germline V gene are SGHNT and YYREEE (reference sequence). CDR3 residues: CASSLGTDYEQYF. DNA of the CDR3: TGTGCCAGCAGCTTGGGGACAGACTACGAGCAGTACTTC.

V usage is TRBV20-1 and J usage is TRBJ1-5; D is ambiguous. CDR3 length equals 14 residues. The germline V and J ends were trimmed by 3 bases and 2 bases, with 11 bases remaining between them. CDR1 DFQATT and CDR2 SNEGSKA come from the germline V gene (reference sequence). The CDR3 DNA reads TGCAGTGCTAGTCAGGCGGAGGGCAATCAGCCCCAGCATTTT. It codes for CSASQAEGNQPQHF.

The chain recombines TRBV19 with TRBJ1-1, with 9 positions matching TRBD1. The CDR3 extends over 15 amino acids. Trimming removed 6 bases from V and 3 bases from J; junction bases left unmatched: 8. Germline CDR1 LNHDA, CDR2 SQIVND (reference sequence). CDR3 in amino acids: CASSLQGASHTEAFF. CDR3 DNA sequence: TGTGCCAGTAGCCTACAGGGGGCGTCCCACACTGAAGCTTTCTTT. Full variable domain (missing parts from reference TRBV19 and TRBJ1-1): DGGITQSPKYLFRKEGQNVTLSCEQNLNHDAMYWYRQDPGQGLRLIYYSQIVNDFQKGDIAEGYSVSREKKESFPLTVTSAQKNPTAFYLCASSLQGASHTEAFFGQGTRLTVV.

The genes are TRBV19 and TRBJ2-2, with D possibly being TRBD1 (6 bases). The length of the CDR3 is 14 residues. Trimming took 6 bases from V and 4 from J, leaving 12 bases between them. Germline values: CDR1 LNHDA, CDR2 SQIVND (reference sequence). CDR3 protein: CASSNQGSTGELFF. CDR3 coding DNA: TGTGCCAGTAGCAATCAGGGGTCCACCGGGGAGCTGTTTTTT.